This T cell receptor beta chain derives from a study of T cells in localized non-small cell lung cancer. This clone is a singleton in its sample. The antigen is unknown. Study-level findings and limits: Uninvolved nearby lung showed the greatest T cell clonality, exceeding that found in tumor. Within adjacent lung there appeared a median approximately 62 of the top 100 tumor clones. Greater T cell density in blood accompanied longer overall survival. Without multi-region sequencing, intratumor heterogeneity could not be excluded.

Profiling relied on immunoSEQ multiplex PCR, and the TCRdb table lists in-frame clones only, not all of them. The sample lists approximately 100,000 clones; around 90% were seen once. The ends were cut back, 8 bases at V and 4 bases at J, with 13 bases in the middle. CDR3 length: 13 amino acids. Germline CDR1 SEHNR, CDR2 FQNEAQ (reference sequence). This clonotype was obtained from a woman aged 40 to 75 with stage II squamous cell lung carcinoma. Sequencing was performed on PBMCs, taken before any cancer treatment. The chain recombines TRBV7-9 with TRBJ2-3; D uncertain. CDR3 sequence reads: CASLRSAPDTQYF. The DNA for the CDR3 is TGTGCCAGCCTTAGGAGTGCCCCAGATACGCAGTATTTT.